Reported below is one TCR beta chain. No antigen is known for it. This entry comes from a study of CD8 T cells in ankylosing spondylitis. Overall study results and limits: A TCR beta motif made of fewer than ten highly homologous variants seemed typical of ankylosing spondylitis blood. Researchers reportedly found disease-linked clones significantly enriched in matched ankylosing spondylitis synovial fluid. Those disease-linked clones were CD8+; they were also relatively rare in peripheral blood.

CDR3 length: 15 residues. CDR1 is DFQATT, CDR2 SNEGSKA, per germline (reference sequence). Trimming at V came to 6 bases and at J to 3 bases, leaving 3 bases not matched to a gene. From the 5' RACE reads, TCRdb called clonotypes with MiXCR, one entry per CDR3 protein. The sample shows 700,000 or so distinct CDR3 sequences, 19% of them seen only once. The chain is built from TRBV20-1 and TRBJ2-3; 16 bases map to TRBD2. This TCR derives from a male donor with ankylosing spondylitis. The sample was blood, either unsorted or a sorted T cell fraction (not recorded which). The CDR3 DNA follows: TGCAGTGCAACGGGACTAGCGGGGGGGACAGATACGCAGTATTTT. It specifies CSATGLAGGTDTQYF.